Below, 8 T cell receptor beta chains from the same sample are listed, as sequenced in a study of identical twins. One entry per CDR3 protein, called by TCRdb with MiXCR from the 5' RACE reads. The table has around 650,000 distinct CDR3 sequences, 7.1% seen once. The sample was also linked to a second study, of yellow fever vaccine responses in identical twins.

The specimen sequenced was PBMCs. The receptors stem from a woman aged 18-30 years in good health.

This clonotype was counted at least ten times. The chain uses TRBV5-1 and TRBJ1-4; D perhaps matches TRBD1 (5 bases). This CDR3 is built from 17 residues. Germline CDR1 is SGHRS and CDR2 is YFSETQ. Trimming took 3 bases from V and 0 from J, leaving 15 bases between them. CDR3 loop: CASSWGRVAATNEKLFF. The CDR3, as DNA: TGCGCCAGCAGCTGGGGGAGGGTAGCCGCAACTAATGAAAAACTGTTTTTT.

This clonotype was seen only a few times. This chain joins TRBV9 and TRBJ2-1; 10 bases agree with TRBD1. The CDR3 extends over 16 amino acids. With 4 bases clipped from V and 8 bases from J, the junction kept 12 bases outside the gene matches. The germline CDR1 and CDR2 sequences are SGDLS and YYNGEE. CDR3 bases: TGTGCCAGCAGCTCCCAGCGGGGACAGGGGAAGGATGAGCAGTTCTTC. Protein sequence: CASSSQRGQGKDEQFF.

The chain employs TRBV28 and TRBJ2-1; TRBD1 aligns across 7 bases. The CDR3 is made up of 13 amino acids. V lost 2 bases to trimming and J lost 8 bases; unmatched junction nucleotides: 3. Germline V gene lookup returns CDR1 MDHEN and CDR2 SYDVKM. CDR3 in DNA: TGTGCCAGCAGTTTAGCACAGGGGTATGAGCAGTTCTTC. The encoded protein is CASSLAQGYEQFF.

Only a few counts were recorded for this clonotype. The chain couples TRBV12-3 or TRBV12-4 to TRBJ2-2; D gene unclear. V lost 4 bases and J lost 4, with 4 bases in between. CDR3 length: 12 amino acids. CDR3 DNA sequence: TGTGCCAGCAGTTCAACCACCGGGGAGCTGTTTTTT. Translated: CASSSTTGELFF.

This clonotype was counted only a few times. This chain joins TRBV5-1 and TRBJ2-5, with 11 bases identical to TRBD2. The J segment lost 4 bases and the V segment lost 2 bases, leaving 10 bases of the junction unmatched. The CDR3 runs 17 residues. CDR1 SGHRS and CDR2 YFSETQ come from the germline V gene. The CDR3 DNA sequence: TGCGCCAGCAGCTTTAGCGGGAGGGCCAGTGTTGCAGAGACCCAGTACTTC. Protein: CASSFSGRASVAETQYF.

The CDR3 reads CAISEGLAGSPSYEQYF. In DNA form, the CDR3 reads TGTGCCATCAGTGAAGGACTAGCGGGATCTCCCTCCTACGAGCAGTACTTC. The V call is TRBV10-3, the J call TRBJ2-7, with TRBD2 matching over 12 bases. The CDR3 sequence is 17 residues long. After removal of 3 bases from V and 0 bases from J, the junction contained 6 bases not matched to a gene. From germline, CDR1 is ENHRY and CDR2 SYGVKD.

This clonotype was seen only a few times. In DNA, the CDR3 is TGTGCCAGCAGAACCGGGACGGGGGACAATGAGCAGTTCTTC. Protein: CASRTGTGDNEQFF. The chain is built from TRBV7-9 and TRBJ2-1; D is possibly TRBD2 (6 bases). The CDR3 sequence is 14 residues long. Germline V CDR1 and CDR2: SEHNR, FQNEAQ (reference sequence). The germline V and J ends were trimmed by 6 bases and 5 bases, with 14 bases remaining between them.

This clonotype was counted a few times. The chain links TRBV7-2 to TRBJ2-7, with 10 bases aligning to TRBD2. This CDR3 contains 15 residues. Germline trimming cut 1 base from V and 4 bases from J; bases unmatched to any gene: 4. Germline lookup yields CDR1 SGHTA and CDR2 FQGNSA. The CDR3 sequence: CASSLGGLAVYEQYF. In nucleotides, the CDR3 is TGTGCCAGCAGCTTAGGCGGACTAGCGGTTTACGAGCAGTACTTC.